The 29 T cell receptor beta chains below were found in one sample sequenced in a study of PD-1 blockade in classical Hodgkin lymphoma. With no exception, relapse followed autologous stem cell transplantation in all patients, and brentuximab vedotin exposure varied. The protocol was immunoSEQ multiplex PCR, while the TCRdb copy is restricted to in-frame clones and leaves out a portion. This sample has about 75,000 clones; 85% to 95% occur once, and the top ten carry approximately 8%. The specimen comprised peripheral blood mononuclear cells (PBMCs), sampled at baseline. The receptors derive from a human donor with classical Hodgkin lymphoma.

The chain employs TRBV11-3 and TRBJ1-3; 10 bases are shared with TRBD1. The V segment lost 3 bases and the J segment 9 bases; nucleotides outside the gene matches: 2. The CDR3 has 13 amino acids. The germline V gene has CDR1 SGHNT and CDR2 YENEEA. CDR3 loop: CASSLGTGATIYF. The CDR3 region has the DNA TGTGCCAGCAGCTTGGGGACAGGGGCCACCATATATTTT.

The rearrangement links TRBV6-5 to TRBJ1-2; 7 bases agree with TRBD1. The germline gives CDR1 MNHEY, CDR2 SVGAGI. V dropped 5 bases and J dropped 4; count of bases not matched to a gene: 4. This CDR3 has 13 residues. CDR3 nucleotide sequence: TGTGCCAGCAGTCCTCGGGACAGCTATGGCTACACCTTC. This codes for CASSPRDSYGYTF.

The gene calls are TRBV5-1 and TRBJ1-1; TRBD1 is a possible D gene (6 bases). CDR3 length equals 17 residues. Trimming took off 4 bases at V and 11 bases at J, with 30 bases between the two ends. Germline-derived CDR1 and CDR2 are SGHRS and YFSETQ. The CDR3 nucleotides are TGCGCCAGCAGCATCGTAGGAGGGGGGTACAGGGAAACTCGGGCTTTCTTT. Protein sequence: CASSIVGGGYRETRAFF.

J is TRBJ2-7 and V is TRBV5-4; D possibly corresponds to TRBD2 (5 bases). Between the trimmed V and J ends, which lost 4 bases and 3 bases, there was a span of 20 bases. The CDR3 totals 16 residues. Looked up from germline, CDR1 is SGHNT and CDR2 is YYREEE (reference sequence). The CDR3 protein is CASSPGEREGGYEQYF. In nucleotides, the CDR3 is TGTGCCAGCAGCCCTGGAGAGAGGGAAGGTGGCTACGAGCAGTACTTC. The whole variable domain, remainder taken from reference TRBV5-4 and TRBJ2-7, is ETGVTQSPTHLIKTRGQQVTLRCSSQSGHNTVSWYQQALGQGPQFIFQYYREEENGRGNFPPRFSGLQFPNYSSELNVNALELDDSALYLCASSPGEREGGYEQYFGPGTRLTVT.

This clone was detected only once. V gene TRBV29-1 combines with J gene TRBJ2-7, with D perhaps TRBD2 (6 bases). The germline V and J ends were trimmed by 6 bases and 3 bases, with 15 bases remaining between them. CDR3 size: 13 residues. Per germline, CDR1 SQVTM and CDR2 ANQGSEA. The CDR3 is CSVHGGIDYEQYF. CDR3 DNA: TGCAGCGTCCATGGGGGGATTGACTACGAGCAGTACTTC.

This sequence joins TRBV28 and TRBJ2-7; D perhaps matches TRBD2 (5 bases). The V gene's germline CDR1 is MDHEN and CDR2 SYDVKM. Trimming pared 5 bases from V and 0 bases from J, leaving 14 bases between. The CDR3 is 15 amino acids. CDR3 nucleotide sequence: TGTGCCAGCAGTCTACCGGGAACGAGCTCCTACGAGCAGTACTTC. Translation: CASSLPGTSSYEQYF.

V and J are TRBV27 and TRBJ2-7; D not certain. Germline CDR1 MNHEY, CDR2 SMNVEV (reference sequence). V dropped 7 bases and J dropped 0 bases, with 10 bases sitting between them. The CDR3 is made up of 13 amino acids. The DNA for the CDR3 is TGTGCCAGCACGCCGAGGAACTCCTACGAGCAGTACTTC. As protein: CASTPRNSYEQYF.

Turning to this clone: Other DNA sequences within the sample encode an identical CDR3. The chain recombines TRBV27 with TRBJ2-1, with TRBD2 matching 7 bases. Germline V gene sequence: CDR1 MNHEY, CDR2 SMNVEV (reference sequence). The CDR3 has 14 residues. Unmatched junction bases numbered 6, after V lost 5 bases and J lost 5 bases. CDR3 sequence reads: CASSPGTTNNEQFF. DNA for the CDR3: TGTGCCAGCAGTCCCGGGACTACCAACAATGAGCAGTTCTTC.

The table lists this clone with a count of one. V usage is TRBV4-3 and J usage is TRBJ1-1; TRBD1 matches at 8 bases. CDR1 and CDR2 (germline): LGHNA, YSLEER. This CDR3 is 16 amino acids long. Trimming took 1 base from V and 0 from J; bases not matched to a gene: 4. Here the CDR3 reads CASSQGGDRMNTEAFF. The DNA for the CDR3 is TGCGCCAGCAGCCAAGGAGGGGACAGGATGAACACTGAAGCTTTCTTT.

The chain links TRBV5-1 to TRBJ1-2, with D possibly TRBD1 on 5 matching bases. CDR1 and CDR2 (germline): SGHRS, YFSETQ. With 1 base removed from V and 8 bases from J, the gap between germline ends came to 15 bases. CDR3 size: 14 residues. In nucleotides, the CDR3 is TGCGCCAGCAGCTTGTTTCCAAAAGGGGAGGGCTACACCTTC. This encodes CASSLFPKGEGYTF. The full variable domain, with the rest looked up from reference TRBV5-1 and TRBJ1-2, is KAGVTQTPRYLIKTRGQQVTLSCSPISGHRSVSWYQQTPGQGLQFLFEYFSETQRNKGNFPGRFSGRQFSNSRSEMNVSTLELGDSALYLCASSLFPKGEGYTFGSGTRLTVV.

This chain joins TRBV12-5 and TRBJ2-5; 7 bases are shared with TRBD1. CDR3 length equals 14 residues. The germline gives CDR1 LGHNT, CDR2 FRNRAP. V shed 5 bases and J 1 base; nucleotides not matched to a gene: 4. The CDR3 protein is CASGRDSPQETQYF. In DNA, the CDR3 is TGTGCTAGTGGTCGGGACAGTCCCCAAGAGACCCAGTACTTC.

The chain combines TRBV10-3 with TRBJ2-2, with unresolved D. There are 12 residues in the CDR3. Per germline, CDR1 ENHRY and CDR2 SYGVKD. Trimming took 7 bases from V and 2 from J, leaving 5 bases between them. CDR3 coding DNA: TGTGCCATCATAGTCAACACCGGGGAGCTGTTTTTT. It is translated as CAIIVNTGELFF.

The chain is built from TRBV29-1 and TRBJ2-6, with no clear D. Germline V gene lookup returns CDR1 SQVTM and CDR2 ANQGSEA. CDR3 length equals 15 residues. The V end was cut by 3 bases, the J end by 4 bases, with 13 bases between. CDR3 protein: CSVDVTSGGANVLTF. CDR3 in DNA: TGCAGCGTTGATGTCACCTCTGGGGGGGCCAACGTCCTGACTTTC.

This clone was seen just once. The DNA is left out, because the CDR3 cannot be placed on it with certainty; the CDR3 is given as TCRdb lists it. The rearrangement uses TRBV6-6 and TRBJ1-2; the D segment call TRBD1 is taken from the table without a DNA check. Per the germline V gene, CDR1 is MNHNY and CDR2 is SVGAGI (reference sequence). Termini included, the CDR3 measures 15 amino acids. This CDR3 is CASSTSDRGGDGYTF.

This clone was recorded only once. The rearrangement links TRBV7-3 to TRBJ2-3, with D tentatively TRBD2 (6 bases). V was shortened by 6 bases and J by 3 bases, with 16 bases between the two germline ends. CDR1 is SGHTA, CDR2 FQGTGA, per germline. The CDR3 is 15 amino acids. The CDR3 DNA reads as TGTGCCAGCAGTGAAACCTCGGGACTGACAGATACGCAGTATTTT. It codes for CASSETSGLTDTQYF. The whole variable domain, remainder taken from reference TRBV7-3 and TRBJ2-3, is GAGVSQTPSNKVTEKGKYVELRCDPISGHTALYWYRQSLGQGPEFLIYFQGTGAADDSGLPNDRFFAVRPEGSVSTLKIQRTERGDSAVYLCASSETSGLTDTQYFGPGTRLTVL.

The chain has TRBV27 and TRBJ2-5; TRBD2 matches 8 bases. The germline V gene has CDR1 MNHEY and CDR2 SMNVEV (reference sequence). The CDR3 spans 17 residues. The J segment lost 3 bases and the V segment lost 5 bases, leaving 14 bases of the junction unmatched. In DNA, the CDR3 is TGTGCCAGCAGTCCACTACCTAGCGGGCGCCCGAAAGAGACCCAGTACTTC. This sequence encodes CASSPLPSGRPKETQYF.

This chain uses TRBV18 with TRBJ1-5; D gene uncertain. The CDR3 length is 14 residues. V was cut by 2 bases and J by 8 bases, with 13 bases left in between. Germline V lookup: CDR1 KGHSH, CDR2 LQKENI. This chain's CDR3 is CASSPNLDGEPQHF. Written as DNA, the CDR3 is TGTGCCAGCTCACCAAACCTGGACGGAGAGCCCCAGCATTTT.

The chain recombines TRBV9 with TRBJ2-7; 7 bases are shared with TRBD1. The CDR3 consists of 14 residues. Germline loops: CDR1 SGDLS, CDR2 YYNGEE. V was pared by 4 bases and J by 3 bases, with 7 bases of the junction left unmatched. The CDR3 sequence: CASSMGTANYEQYF. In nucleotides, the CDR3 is TGTGCCAGCAGCATGGGGACAGCGAACTACGAGCAGTACTTC.

Written as DNA, the CDR3 is TGTGCCAGAAGCTTGGTGGGGACAGGGAGCACTGAAGCTTTCTTT. Its translation: CARSLVGTGSTEAFF. This chain links TRBV5-3 with TRBJ1-1; 9 bases line up with TRBD1. TRBV5-3 is treated as an ORF (open reading frame) with a function not yet certain. V lost 0 bases and J lost 4; bases outside the gene matches: 4. CDR3 length: 15 amino acids.

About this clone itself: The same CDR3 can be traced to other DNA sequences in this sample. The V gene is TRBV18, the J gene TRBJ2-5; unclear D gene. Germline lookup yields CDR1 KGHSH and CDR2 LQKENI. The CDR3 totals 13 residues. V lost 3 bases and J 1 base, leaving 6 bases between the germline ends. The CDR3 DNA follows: TGTGCCAGCTCACCGCCTGCCCAAGAGACCCAGTACTTC. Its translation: CASSPPAQETQYF.

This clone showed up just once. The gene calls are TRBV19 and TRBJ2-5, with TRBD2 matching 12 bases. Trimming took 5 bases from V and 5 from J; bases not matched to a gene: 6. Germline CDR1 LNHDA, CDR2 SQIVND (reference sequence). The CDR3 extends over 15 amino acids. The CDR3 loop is CASSRTSGVGETQYF. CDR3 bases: TGTGCCAGTAGTCGGACTAGCGGGGTCGGGGAGACCCAGTACTTC.

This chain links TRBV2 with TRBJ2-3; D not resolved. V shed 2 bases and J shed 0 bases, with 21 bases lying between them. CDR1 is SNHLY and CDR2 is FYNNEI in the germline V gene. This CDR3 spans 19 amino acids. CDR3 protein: CASSEIWLLGGPSTDTQYF. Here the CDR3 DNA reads TGTGCCAGCAGTGAAATCTGGCTTTTAGGCGGACCTAGCACAGATACGCAGTATTTT.

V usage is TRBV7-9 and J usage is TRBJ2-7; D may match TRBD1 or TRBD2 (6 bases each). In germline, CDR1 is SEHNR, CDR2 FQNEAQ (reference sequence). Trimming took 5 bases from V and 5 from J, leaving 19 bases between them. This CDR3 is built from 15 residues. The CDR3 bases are TGTGCCAGCAGCCATGGCCCGGGGGCCCCCCACGAGCAGTACTTC. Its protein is CASSHGPGAPHEQYF.

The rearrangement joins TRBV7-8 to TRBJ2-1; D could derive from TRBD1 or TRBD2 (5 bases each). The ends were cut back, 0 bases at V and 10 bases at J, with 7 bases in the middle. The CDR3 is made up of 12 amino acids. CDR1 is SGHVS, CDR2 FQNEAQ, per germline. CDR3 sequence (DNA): TGTGCCAGCAGCTTAGCCGGGACCGAGCAGTTCTTC. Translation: CASSLAGTEQFF.

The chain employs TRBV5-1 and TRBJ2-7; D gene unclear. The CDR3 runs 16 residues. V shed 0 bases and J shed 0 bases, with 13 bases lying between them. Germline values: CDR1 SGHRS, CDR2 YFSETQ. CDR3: CASSLARSSHSYEQYF. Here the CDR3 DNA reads TGCGCCAGCAGCTTGGCCCGCAGTTCCCACTCCTACGAGCAGTACTTC.

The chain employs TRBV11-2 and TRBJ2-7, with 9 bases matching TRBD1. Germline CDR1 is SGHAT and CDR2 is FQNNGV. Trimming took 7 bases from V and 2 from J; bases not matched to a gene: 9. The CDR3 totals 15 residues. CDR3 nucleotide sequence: TGTGCCAGCACCGATACCGGGACAGGGACCTACGAGCAGTACTTC. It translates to CASTDTGTGTYEQYF.

In DNA form, the CDR3 reads TGCGCCAGCAGCTTGAAGGGACCCCACAATCAGCCCCAGCATTTT. Translating gives CASSLKGPHNQPQHF. This chain uses TRBV5-1 with TRBJ1-5, with D possibly TRBD1 on 5 matching bases. V was clipped by 1 base and J by 3 bases, with 11 bases between them. CDR1 and CDR2 (germline): SGHRS, YFSETQ. CDR3 length: 15 residues.

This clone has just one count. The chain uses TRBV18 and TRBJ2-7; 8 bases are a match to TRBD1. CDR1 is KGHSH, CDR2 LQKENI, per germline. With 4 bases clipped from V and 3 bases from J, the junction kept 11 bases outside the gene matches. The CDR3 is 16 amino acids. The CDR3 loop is CASSRKGQVSFYEQYF. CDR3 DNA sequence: TGTGCCAGCTCACGTAAGGGACAGGTATCCTTCTACGAGCAGTACTTC.

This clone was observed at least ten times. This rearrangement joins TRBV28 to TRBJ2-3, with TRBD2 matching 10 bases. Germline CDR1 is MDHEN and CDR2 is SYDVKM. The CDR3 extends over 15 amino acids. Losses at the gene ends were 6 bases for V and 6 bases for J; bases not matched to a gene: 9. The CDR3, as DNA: TGTGCCAGCAGCCCGCCTAGCGGGAGTGTGGATACGCAGTATTTT. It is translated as CASSPPSGSVDTQYF.